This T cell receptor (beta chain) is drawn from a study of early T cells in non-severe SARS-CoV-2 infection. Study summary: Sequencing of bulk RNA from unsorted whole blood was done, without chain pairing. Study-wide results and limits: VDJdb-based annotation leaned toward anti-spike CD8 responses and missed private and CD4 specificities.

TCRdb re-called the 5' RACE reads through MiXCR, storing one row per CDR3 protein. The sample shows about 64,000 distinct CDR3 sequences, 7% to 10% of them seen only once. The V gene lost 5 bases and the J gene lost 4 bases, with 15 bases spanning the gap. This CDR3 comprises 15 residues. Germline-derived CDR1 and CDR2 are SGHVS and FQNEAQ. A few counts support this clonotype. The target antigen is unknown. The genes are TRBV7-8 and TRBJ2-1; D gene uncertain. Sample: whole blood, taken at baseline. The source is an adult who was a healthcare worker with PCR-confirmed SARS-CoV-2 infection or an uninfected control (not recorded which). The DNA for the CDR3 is TGTGCCAGCAGCCTAGGGCGGTCTATGTACAATGAGCAGTTCTTC. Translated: CASSLGRSMYNEQFF.